The rows below give T cell receptor beta chains drawn from one sample of a study of Ad26.COV2.S vaccination and SARS-CoV-2 variants. Produced via immunoSEQ multiplex PCR; TCRdb's table is partial and in-frame only. Here the sample spans fewer than 300,000 clones, more than 70% being singletons. The sample consisted of peripheral blood, taken in a trial of Ad26.COV2.S vaccine versus placebo. These receptors all come from a person aged 18-65 years who received the Ad26.COV2.S COVID-19 vaccine or a placebo. The CDR3 runs from the conserved cysteine through the conserved F or W. A D gene is named only where the DNA matches it firmly. Where a row states a size, it is once, few, many or the class of an expanded clone; other rows omit it.

v_gene	j_gene	abundance	d_gene	CDR3aa	CDR3nt
TRBV9	TRBJ2-7	.	TRBD1	CASSPRGTGIFYEQYF	TGTGCCAGCAGCCCCCGCGGGACAGGGATTTTCTACGAGCAGTACTTC
TRBV2	TRBJ2-1	.	.	CASTLRQEQFF	TGTGCCAGCACTTTGCGGCAGGAGCAGTTCTTC
TRBV27	TRBJ2-7	once	.	CASSLGRGGEQYF	TGTGCCAGCAGTCTCGGACGGGGAGGCGAGCAGTACTTC
TRBV10-3	TRBJ2-1	once	.	CAIRSRESYNEQFF	TGTGCCATCAGAAGTCGGGAATCCTACAATGAGCAGTTCTTC
TRBV5-5	TRBJ1-2	.	TRBD1	CASRTPGGNGYTF	TGTGCCAGCAGGACCCCAGGGGGAAATGGCTACACCTTC
TRBV29-1	TRBJ2-1	.	.	CSVDGSGGRSYNEQFF	TGCAGCGTTGATGGCAGCGGAGGTCGCTCCTACAATGAGCAGTTCTTC
TRBV6-4	TRBJ2-3	.	.	CASSAQEQDTQYF	TGTGCCAGCAGTGCCCAGGAGCAAGATACGCAGTATTTT
TRBV15	TRBJ2-5	once	.	CATSTGERTGETQYF	TGTGCCACCAGCACAGGGGAGCGGACTGGCGAGACCCAGTACTTC
TRBV30	TRBJ1-3	once	TRBD1	CAWSVPGQAASGNTIYF	TGTGCCTGGAGTGTCCCGGGACAGGCAGCCTCTGGAAACACCATATATTTT
TRBV11-2	TRBJ2-7	.	.	CASSYTTGTGEQYF	TGTGCCAGCAGTTATACAACCGGGACCGGCGAGCAGTACTTC
TRBV7-2	TRBJ1-2	.	TRBD1	CASSLQGDTGYTF	TGTGCCAGCAGCTTACAGGGGGATACTGGCTACACCTTC
TRBV18	TRBJ1-5	.	TRBD1	CASSLGQGGNNQPQHF	TGTGCCAGCTCACTCGGACAGGGGGGGAACAATCAGCCCCAGCATTTT
TRBV19	TRBJ2-3	.	TRBD2	CASSAQALLAGALTQYF	TGTGCCAGTAGTGCCCAGGCCCTTCTCGCGGGAGCCCTTACGCAGTATTTT
TRBV7-8	TRBJ2-3	.	TRBD2	CASSSGLAGMDTQYF	TGTGCCAGCAGCTCAGGACTAGCGGGAATGGATACGCAGTATTTT
TRBV2	TRBJ2-5	.	TRBD2	CASRAGAGETQYF	TGTGCCAGCAGAGCGGGAGCCGGGGAGACCCAGTACTTC
TRBV19	TRBJ1-1	.	.	CASSRSGGGGTEAFF	TGTGCCAGTAGTAGGTCGGGGGGCGGCGGCACTGAAGCTTTCTTT
TRBV19	TRBJ1-4	once	TRBD1	CASSSGQGREKLFF	TGTGCCAGTAGTTCGGGACAGGGTAGAGAAAAACTGTTTTTT
TRBV4-1	TRBJ1-4	once	TRBD1	CASSTTQGGEKLFF	TGCGCCAGCAGCACGACACAGGGGGGGGAAAAACTGTTTTTT
TRBV28	TRBJ2-7	.	TRBD2	CASTKRGLPYEQSF	TGTGCCAGCACCAAGAGGGGACTACCATACGAGCAGTCCTTC
TRBV5-5	TRBJ2-1	.	TRBD2	CASSLVLAGGPGIPYNEQFF	TGTGCCAGCAGCTTGGTTCTAGCGGGAGGGCCTGGGATCCCCTACAATGAGCAGTTCTTC
TRBV9	TRBJ2-5	.	.	CASSVGGVVETQYF	TGTGCCAGCAGCGTAGGGGGGGTTGTGGAGACCCAGTACTTC
TRBV19	TRBJ2-1	.	TRBD2	CASRGSGTSSNEQFF	TGTGCCAGTAGAGGTTCTGGGACTAGCAGCAATGAGCAGTTCTTC
TRBV3-1/TRBV3-2	TRBJ2-1	few	TRBD2	CASSLKTSGRGNEQFF	TGTGCCAGCAGCCTTAAAACTAGCGGGAGGGGCAATGAGCAGTTCTTC
TRBV4-2	TRBJ2-7	.	TRBD1	CASSRTSGQGANEQYF	TGTGCCAGCAGCCGAACATCAGGACAGGGGGCGAACGAGCAGTACTTC
TRBV30	TRBJ1-5	once	.	CAWSSGGTSSSNQPQHF	TGTGCCTGGAGTTCGGGGGGAACGTCTTCGAGCAATCAGCCCCAGCATTTT
TRBV10-1	TRBJ2-3	.	TRBD2	CASSRTSGGHTDTQYF	TGCGCCAGCAGTCGGACTAGCGGGGGGCACACAGATACGCAGTATTTT
TRBV5-1	TRBJ1-1	.	TRBD1	CASSLRPGQGLQRAFF	TGCGCCAGCAGCTTGAGACCGGGACAGGGGCTTCAAAGAGCTTTCTTT